This entry concerns a single T cell receptor beta chain. The antigen is undetermined. Germline lookup yields CDR1 SGHDT and CDR2 YYEEEE. The CDR3 covers 15 residues. Trimming removed 3 bases from V and 2 bases from J, with 12 bases in between. These data are taken from a study of cytomegalovirus exposure and HLA in healthy donors. Study conclusions and caveats: When a later analysis was performed, an Asian-associated ancestry cluster reportedly had fewer N-insertions than the roughly 700-donor mean.

The PCR used 60 Vbeta and 13 Jbeta primers. Clones were read by immunoSEQ multiplex PCR, and TCRdb kept only the in-frame ones, dropping some. The sample holds over 65,000 clones, approximately 75% seen once. The gene calls are TRBV5-6 and TRBJ1-5; tentatively, D is TRBD1 (6 bases). The TCR originated in a man aged 55 to 70 in good health and CMV-seropositive. The sequenced material came from PBMCs. The CDR3 loop is CASSSGYRGNQPQHF. The CDR3, as DNA: TGTGCCAGCAGCTCCGGATACAGGGGCAATCAGCCCCAGCATTTT.